Listed below are T cell receptor beta chains from one sample, sequenced in a study of a mutant IDH1 vaccine in newly diagnosed glioma. Data came from immunoSEQ multiplex PCR; TCRdb stores just in-frame clones and leaves some out. The sample consists of roughly 70,000 clones, 65% to 90% of them appearing once. This specimen consisted of PBMCs, obtained from a glioma patient treated with radiotherapy, temozolomide or both. Receptor source: a man aged 25 to 40 with glioma. Both conserved end residues are part of each CDR3. The order of the fields is clone size, D gene, V gene, J gene, CDR3 DNA, CDR3 protein. The D gene is left open where the match is weak. Clone size, where shown, is once, few, many, or a class for clones that have expanded.

>NA|TRBD1|TRBV9|TRBJ1-1
TGTGCCAGCAGCGCCCGGGACAGGGGAAGGACTGAAGCTTTCTTT
CASSARDRGRTEAFF
>NA|TRBD1|TRBV14|TRBJ1-2
TGTGCCAGCAGCCGACCGACAGGGTACGGCTACACCTTC
CASSRPTGYGYTF
>NA|NA|TRBV19|TRBJ1-1
TGTGCCAGTAGTATCCGGGAATTGGACACTGAAGCTTTCTTT
CASSIRELDTEAFF
>NA|NA|TRBV7-8|TRBJ1-2
TGTGCCAGCAGCCCGGGTACTGGGGTTAACTATGGCTACACCTTC
CASSPGTGVNYGYTF
>NA|NA|TRBV7-9|TRBJ2-3
TGTGCCAGCAGCTTAACGGCCATTGATACGCAGTATTTT
CASSLTAIDTQYF
>NA|NA|TRBV27|TRBJ2-2
TGTGCCAGCAGTTTATCAAAGAACACCGGGGAGCTGTTTTTT
CASSLSKNTGELFF
>few|TRBD1|TRBV18|TRBJ1-1
TGTGCCAGCTCACCCGGGACAGGGTTGGACACTGAAGCTTTCTTT
CASSPGTGLDTEAFF
>few|NA|TRBV5-1|TRBJ1-5
TGCGCCAGTAGATCAGGGTCCAATCAGCCCCAGCATTTT
CASRSGSNQPQHF
>NA|TRBD2|TRBV2|TRBJ2-5
TGTGCCAGCAGGAGACTAGCGGGGGCCGCGGAGACCCAGTACTTC
CASRRLAGAAETQYF
>NA|NA|TRBV4-1|TRBJ1-3
TGCGCCAGCAGCCAGGGACGAACTCGGGACACTGGAAACACCATATATTTT
CASSQGRTRDTGNTIYF
>NA|TRBD1|TRBV9|TRBJ1-6
TGTGCCAGCAGCGAACCGGGACAGGGCATGAATTCACCCCTCCACTTT
CASSEPGQGMNSPLHF
>NA|NA|TRBV30|TRBJ2-2
TGTGCCTGGATGGCGGACAGCTACACCGGGGAGCTGTTTTTT
CAWMADSYTGELFF
>NA|TRBD2|TRBV5-6|TRBJ2-2
TGTGCCAGCAGCTGGGGGCTAGCGGGCACCGGGGAGCTGTTTTTT
CASSWGLAGTGELFF
>NA|TRBD2|TRBV30|TRBJ2-2
TGTGCCTGGAAAGGGATCCTAGCGGAGACCGGGGAGCTGTTTTTT
CAWKGILAETGELFF
>NA|TRBD1|TRBV7-8|TRBJ1-5
TGTGCCAGCAGCCGACTTGGGGCAGGGGGCGGCCTCCCGGAGGGGCCCCAGCATTTT
CASSRLGAGGGLPEGPQHF
>NA|TRBD2|TRBV9|TRBJ2-7
TGTGCCAGCAGCGCCTCTAGCGGGGGGTTCTACGAGCAGTACTTC
CASSASSGGFYEQYF
>NA|NA|TRBV6-1|TRBJ2-7
TGTGCCAGCAGTGACTTACGGGGACCGGTCTACGAGCAGTACTTC
CASSDLRGPVYEQYF
>NA|TRBD2|TRBV11-2|TRBJ2-5
TGTGCCAGCAGCTATACAGGCGGGGGGGAGACCCAGTACTTC
CASSYTGGGETQYF
>NA|NA|TRBV7-9|TRBJ1-1
TGTGCCAGCAGCTTACAAAACACTGAAGCTTTCTTT
CASSLQNTEAFF
>NA|TRBD2|TRBV7-9|TRBJ2-1
TGTGCCAGCAGCTTATTAAGCGGGGGGTCCTACAATGAGCAGTTCTTC
CASSLLSGGSYNEQFF
>NA|TRBD1|TRBV14|TRBJ1-2
TGTGCCAGCAGCCAACGTCCCGGGACAGGGCGCTACACCTTC
CASSQRPGTGRYTF
>once|NA|TRBV7-9|TRBJ1-5
TGTGCCAGCAGCTTAGACCTGGCGGCAGGGGGCAATCAGCCCCAGCATTTT
CASSLDLAAGGNQPQHF
>NA|TRBD2|TRBV2|TRBJ2-2
TGTGCCAGCAGTGAATACGGCCTAGCGGGGGACACCGGGGAGCTGTTTTTT
CASSEYGLAGDTGELFF
>NA|TRBD1|TRBV9|TRBJ2-5
TGTGCCAGCAGCGCCACGGGGACAGGGAGGGAGACCCAGTACTTC
CASSATGTGRETQYF
>NA|NA|TRBV18|TRBJ2-7
TGTGCCAGCTCACCATCTACCCCGGGGCCCTCACCAGGGACCTACGAGCAGTACTTC
CASSPSTPGPSPGTYEQYF
>NA|NA|TRBV5-5|TRBJ1-2
TGTGCCAGCAGCTTGATACAAGAAAACTATGGCTACACCTTC
CASSLIQENYGYTF
>NA|TRBD1|TRBV29-1|TRBJ2-3
TGCAGCGTTGTCGGACAGGGGGTCAGCACAGATACGCAGTATTTT
CSVVGQGVSTDTQYF
>NA|TRBD1|TRBV28|TRBJ1-5
TGTGCCAGCAGTACGGGACAGGGCTCCTCGCATTTT
CASSTGQGSSHF
>NA|TRBD1|TRBV28|TRBJ1-2
TGTGCCAGCAGTTCCCTCCGGGACAGATACTATGGCTACACCTTC
CASSSLRDRYYGYTF
>NA|NA|TRBV18|TRBJ1-5
TGTGCCAGCTCACCCAACGAGGGGCGTCAGCCCCAGCATTTT
CASSPNEGRQPQHF
>once|NA|TRBV4-1|TRBJ2-4
TGCGCCAGCAGCCAAGAAGGTACGCAACGCAACATTCAGTACTTC
CASSQEGTQRNIQYF
>NA|NA|TRBV5-1|TRBJ2-5
TGCGCCAGCAGCTTGGTTGCAAACATCCAAGAGACCCAGTACTTC
CASSLVANIQETQYF